The subject of this entry is one T cell receptor (beta chain). With 2 bases clipped from V and 9 bases from J, the junction kept 6 bases outside the gene matches. Germline CDR1 reads LGHDT; CDR2 reads YNNKEL (reference sequence). CDR3 length: 15 residues. This record comes from a study of blood T cell repertoires in COVID-19. The table came from immunoSEQ multiplex PCR; TCRdb's copy has only in-frame clones and leaves some out. The data contain tens of thousands of clones, roughly 78% of them singletons. This TCR derives from a man aged 45-60 years with active or convalescent COVID-19. Sequencing was done on a sample of peripheral blood. The chain recombines TRBV3-1 (or the pseudogene TRBV3-2) with TRBJ1-6, with 8 bases matching TRBD1. CDR3 sequence: CASSQTYRGVSPLHF. The CDR3 bases are TGTGCCAGCAGCCAAACTTACAGGGGGGTTTCACCCCTCCACTTT.